This TCR beta chain was identified in a study of CD8+CD57+ T cells in acquired aplastic anemia. On the study more broadly: CD4+ and CD8+ cells, once sorted, gave DNA averaging approximately 3 ug. The study's findings and limits: A set of roughly 27 CD8+ CDR3 sequences was shared between patients and controls, and these sequences appeared highly expressed in patients.

This clonotype was detected a few times. Its antigen remains unidentified. TCR beta VDJ and CDR3 profiles were obtained from a genomic DNA template. TCRdb independently ran MiXCR on the reads; one entry per CDR3 protein. The sample contains around 200,000 distinct CDR3 sequences, around 50% of which appear only once. Patients included in sequencing had previously demonstrated CD8+CD57+ cell expansion by flow cytometry. Trimming pared 4 bases from V and 7 bases from J, leaving 14 bases between. Germline V lookup: CDR1 LNHDA, CDR2 SQIVND (reference sequence). The CDR3 is 13 residues long. The origin of this receptor is a human donor with aplastic anemia. The rearrangement uses TRBV19 and TRBJ2-7; the D gene is possibly TRBD2 (6 bases). The source material was sorted CD4+, CD8+, or CD8+CD57+ T cells (not recorded which) from PBMCs. The CDR3 sequence: CASSTQGGREQYF. The CDR3 DNA reads TGTGCCAGTAGTACTCAGGGAGGACGGGAGCAGTACTTC.